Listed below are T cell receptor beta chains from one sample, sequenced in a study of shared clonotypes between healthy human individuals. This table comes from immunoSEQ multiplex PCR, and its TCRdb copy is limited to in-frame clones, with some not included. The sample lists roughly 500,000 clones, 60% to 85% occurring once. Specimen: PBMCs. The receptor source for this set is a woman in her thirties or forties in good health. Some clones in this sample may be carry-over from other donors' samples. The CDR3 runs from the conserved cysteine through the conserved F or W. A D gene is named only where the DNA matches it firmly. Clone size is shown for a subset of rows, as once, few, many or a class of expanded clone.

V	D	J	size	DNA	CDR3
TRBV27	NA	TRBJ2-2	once	TGTGCCAGCAGTTTGTGGTACACCGGGGAGCTGTTTTTT	CASSLWYTGELFF
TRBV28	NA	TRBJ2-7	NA	TGTGCCAGCGAAACGGTCCACTACGAGCAGTACTTC	CASETVHYEQYF
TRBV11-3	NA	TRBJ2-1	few	TGTGCCAGCAGCTTAGTCTCGGCGGGGGCGAATGAGCAGTTCTTC	CASSLVSAGANEQFF
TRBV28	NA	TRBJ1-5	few	TGTGCCAGCAGTTTCTACAGGGAAAATCAGCCCCAGCATTTT	CASSFYRENQPQHF
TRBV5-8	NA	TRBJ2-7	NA	TGCGCCAGCAGCCAATTTGCGGGGCCCTACGAGCAGTACTTC	CASSQFAGPYEQYF
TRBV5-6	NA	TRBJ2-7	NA	TGTGCCAGCAGCTACTTCGGACAGCTCTACGAGCAGTACTTC	CASSYFGQLYEQYF
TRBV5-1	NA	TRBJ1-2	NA	TGCGCCAGCAGCTTCCGGGACACCTATGGCTACACCTTC	CASSFRDTYGYTF
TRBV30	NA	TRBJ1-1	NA	TGTGCCTGGAAATTGACGGTGAACACTGGAGCTTTCTTT	CAWKLTVNTGAFF
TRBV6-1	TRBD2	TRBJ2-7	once	TGTGCCAGCAGTGGGGCTAGCGGGAGTTACGAGCAGTACTTC	CASSGASGSYEQYF
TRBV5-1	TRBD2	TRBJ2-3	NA	TGCGCCAGCAGCAAGGGACTAGCGGGAGACGCAGATACGCAGTATTTT	CASSKGLAGDADTQYF